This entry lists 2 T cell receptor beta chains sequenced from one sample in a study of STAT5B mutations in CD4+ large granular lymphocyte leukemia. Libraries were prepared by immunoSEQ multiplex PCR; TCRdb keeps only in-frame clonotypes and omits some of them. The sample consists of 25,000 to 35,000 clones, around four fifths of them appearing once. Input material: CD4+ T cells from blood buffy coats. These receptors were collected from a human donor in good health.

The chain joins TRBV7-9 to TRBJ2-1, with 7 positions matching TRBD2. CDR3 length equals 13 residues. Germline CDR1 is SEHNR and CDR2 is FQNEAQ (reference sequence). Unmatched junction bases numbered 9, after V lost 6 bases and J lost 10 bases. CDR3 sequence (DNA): TGTGCCAGCAGTTCCGCGGGGGAGAAAGAGCAGTTCTTC. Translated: CASSSAGEKEQFF.

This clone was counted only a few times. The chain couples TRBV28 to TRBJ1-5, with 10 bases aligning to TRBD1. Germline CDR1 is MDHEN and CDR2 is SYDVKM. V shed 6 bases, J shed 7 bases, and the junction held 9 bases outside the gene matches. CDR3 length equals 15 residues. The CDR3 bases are TGTGCCAGCAGATTAGGAGGGGACAGGGGCCAGCCCCAGCATTTT. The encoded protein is CASRLGGDRGQPQHF.